These T cell receptor beta chains were read from a single sample in a study of neurological immune-mediated disorders. TCRdb reanalysed the 5' RACE reads using MiXCR and keeps one entry per CDR3 protein. Among approximately 65,000 distinct CDR3 sequences listed, approximately 5.3% were seen once. The sample taken for sequencing was PBMCs. All receptors derive from a human donor with multiple sclerosis. The donor label of this sample is uncertain. Both conserved end residues are trimmed from each CDR3. The order of the fields is V gene, J gene, CDR3 protein.

TRBV6-1,TRBJ2-4,ASSDKALGNIQY
TRBV10-2,TRBJ1-4,ASTAGTGGDTNEKLF
TRBV6-2/TRBV6-3,TRBJ2-7,ASRGSGSYEQY
TRBV20-1,TRBJ2-5,SAIAGGGIWTQY
TRBV4-1,TRBJ2-3,ASSQEAQPLGTDTQY
TRBV6-5,TRBJ1-1,ASSYSLLLPEAF
TRBV7-6,TRBJ1-1,ASSLGTGKTEAF
TRBV7-8,TRBJ2-2,ASSLVVAGELF
TRBV19,TRBJ1-1,ATGTGGPSEAF
TRBV20-1,TRBJ1-2,SAREGRSYGYT
TRBV7-9,TRBJ1-1,ASSFNPGANTEAF
TRBV5-1,TRBJ2-5,ASSPGRETQY
TRBV5-1,TRBJ1-1,ASSRDRAVTEAF
TRBV5-1,TRBJ1-6,ASSLGGRNSPLH
TRBV12-3/TRBV12-4,TRBJ2-2,ASSPYKGGGELF
TRBV2,TRBJ1-1,ASRERGAEAF
TRBV20-1,TRBJ1-5,SAKDPTGANQPQH
TRBV4-1,TRBJ2-7,ASSQDPPGQGADEQY
TRBV7-9,TRBJ2-4,ASSLATGIAKNIQY
TRBV5-1,TRBJ1-1,ASSLLQGINEAF